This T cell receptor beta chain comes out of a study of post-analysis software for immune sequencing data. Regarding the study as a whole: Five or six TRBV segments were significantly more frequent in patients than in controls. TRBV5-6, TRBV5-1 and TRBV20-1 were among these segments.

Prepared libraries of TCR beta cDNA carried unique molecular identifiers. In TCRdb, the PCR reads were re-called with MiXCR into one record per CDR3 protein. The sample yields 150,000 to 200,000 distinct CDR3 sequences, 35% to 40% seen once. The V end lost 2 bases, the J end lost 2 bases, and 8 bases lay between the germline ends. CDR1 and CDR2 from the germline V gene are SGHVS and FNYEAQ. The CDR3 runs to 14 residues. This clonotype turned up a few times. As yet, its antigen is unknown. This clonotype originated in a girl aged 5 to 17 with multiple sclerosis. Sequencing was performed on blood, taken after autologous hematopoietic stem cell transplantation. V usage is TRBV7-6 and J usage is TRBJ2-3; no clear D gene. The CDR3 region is CASSLWANTDTQYF. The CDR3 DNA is TGTGCCAGCAGCTTATGGGCAAACACAGATACGCAGTATTTT.